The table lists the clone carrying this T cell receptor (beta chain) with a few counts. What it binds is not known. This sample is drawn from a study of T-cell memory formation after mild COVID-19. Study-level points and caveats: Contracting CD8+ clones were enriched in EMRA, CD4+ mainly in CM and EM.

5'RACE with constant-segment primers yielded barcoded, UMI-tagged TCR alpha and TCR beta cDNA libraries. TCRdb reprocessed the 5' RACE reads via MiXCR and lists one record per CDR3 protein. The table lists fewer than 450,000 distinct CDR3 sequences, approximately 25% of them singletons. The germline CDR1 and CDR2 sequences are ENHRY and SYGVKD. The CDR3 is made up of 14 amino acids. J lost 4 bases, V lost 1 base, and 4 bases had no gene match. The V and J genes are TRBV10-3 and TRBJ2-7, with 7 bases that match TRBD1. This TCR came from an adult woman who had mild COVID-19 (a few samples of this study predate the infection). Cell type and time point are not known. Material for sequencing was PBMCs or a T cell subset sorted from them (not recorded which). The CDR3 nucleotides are TGTGCCATCAGTGAGTTAGGGGGCGGATACGAGCAGTACTTC. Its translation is CAISELGGGYEQYF.